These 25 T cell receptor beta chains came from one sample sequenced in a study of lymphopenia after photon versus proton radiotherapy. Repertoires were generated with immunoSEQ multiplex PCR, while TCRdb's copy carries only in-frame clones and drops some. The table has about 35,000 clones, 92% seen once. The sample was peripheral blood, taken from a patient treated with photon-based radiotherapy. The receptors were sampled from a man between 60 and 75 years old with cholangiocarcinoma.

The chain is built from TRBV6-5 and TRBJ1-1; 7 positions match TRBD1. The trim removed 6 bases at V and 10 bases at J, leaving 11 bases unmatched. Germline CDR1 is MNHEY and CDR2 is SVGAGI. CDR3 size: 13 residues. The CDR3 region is CASSPTGMGRAFF. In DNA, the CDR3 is TGTGCCAGCAGCCCGACAGGGATGGGGAGAGCTTTCTTT.

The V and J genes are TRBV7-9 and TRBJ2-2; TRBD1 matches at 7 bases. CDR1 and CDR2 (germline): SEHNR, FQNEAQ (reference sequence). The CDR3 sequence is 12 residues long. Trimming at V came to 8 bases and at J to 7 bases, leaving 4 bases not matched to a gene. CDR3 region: CASGTVGGELFF. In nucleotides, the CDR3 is TGTGCCAGCGGGACAGTTGGCGGGGAGCTGTTTTTT.

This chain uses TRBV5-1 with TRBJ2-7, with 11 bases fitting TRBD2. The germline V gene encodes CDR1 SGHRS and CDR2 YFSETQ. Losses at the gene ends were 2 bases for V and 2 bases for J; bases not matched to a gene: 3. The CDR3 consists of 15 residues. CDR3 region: CASSFLAGGTYEQYF. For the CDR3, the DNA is TGCGCCAGCAGCTTCCTAGCGGGAGGAACCTACGAGCAGTACTTC.

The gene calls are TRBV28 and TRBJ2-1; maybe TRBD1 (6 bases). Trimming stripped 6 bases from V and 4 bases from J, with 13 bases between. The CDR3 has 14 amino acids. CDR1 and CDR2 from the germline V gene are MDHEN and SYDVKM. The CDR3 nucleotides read TGTGCCAGCAGCCCCCCCCAGGGGTACAATGAGCAGTTCTTC. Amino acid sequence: CASSPPQGYNEQFF.

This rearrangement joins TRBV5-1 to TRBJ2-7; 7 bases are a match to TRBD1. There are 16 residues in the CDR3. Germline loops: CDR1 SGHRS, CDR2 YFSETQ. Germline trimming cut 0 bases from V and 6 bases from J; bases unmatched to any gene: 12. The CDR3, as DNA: TGCGCCAGCAGCTTGGCCGGACAGGCGCCATTCGGCGAGCAGTACTTC. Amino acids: CASSLAGQAPFGEQYF.

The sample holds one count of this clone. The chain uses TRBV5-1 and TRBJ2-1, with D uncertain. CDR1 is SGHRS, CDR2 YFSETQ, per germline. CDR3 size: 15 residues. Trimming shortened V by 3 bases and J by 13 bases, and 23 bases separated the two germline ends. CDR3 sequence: CASSSLFTISREQFF. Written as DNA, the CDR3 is TGCGCCAGCAGCTCCCTCTTCACTATATCTAGGGAACAGTTCTTC.

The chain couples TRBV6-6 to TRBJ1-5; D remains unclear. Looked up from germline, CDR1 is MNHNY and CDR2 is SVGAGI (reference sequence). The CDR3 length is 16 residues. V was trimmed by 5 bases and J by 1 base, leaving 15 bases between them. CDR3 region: CASSANPDRSNQPQHF. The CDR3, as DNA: TGTGCCAGCAGTGCTAATCCGGACCGGAGCAATCAGCCCCAGCATTTT.

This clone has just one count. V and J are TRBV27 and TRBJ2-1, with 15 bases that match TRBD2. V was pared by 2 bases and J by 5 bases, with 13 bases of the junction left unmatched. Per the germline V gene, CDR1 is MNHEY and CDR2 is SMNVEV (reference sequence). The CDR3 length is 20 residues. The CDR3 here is CASSLGSRGGLAGGNNEQFF. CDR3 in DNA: TGTGCCAGCAGTTTAGGGTCTCGTGGCGGACTAGCGGGAGGGAACAATGAGCAGTTCTTC.

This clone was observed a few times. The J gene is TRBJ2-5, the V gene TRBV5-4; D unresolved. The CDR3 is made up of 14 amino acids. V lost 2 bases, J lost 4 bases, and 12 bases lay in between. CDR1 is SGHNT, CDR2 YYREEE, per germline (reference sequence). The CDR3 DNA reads TGTGCCAGCAGCTTCCACGGCAATCCAGAGACCCAGTACTTC. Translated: CASSFHGNPETQYF.

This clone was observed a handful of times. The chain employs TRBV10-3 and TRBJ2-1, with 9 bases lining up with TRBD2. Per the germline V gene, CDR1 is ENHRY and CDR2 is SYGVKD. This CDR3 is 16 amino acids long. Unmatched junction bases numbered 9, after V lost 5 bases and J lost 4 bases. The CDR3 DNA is TGTGCCATCAGTACCCCTGGGCTAGCGGGGTACAATGAGCAGTTCTTC. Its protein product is CAISTPGLAGYNEQFF.

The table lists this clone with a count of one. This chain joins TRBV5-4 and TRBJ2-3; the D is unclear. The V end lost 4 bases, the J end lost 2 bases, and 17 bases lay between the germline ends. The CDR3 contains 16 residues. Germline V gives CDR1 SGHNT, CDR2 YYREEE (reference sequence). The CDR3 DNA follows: TGTGCCAGCAGCCGTGACCCCAACTCGGACACAGATACGCAGTATTTT. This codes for CASSRDPNSDTDTQYF.

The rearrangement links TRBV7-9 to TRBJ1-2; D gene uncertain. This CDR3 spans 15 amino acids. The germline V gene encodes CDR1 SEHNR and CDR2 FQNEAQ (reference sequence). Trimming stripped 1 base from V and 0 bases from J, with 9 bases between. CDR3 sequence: CASSLGAGSNYGYTF. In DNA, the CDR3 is TGTGCCAGCAGCTTAGGCGCCGGTTCTAACTATGGCTACACCTTC.

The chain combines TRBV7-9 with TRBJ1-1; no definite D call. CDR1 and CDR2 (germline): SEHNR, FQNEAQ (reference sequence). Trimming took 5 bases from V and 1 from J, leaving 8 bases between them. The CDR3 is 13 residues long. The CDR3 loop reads CASSPPPNTEAFF. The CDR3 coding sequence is TGTGCCAGCAGCCCTCCGCCGAACACTGAAGCTTTCTTT.

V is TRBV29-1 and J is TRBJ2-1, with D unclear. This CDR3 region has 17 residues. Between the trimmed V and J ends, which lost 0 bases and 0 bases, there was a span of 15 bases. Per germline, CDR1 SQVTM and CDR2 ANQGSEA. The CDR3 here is CSVEDGFDRSSYNEQFF. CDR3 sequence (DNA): TGCAGCGTTGAAGATGGCTTCGACCGTAGCTCCTACAATGAGCAGTTCTTC.

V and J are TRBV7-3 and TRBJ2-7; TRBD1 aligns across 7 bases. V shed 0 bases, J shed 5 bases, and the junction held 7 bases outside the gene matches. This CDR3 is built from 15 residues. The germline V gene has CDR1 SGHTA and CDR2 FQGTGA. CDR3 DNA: TGTGCCAGCAGCTTAACCGGACAGGATTGGCACGAGCAGTACTTC. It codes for CASSLTGQDWHEQYF. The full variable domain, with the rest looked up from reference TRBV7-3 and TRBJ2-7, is GAGVSQTPSNKVTEKGKYVELRCDPISGHTALYWYRQSLGQGPEFLIYFQGTGAADDSGLPNDRFFAVRPEGSVSTLKIQRTERGDSAVYLCASSLTGQDWHEQYFGPGTRLTVT.

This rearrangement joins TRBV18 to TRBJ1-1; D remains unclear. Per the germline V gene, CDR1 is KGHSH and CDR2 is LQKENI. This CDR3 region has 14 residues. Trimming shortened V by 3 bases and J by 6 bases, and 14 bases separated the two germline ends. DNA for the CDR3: TGTGCCAGCTCACCGTCCGACTCCTCGGCTGAAGCTTTCTTT. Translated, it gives CASSPSDSSAEAFF.

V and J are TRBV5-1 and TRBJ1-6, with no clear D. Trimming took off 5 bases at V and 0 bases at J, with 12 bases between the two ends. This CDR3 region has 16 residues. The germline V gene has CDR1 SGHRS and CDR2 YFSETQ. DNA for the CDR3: TGCGCCAGCAGGACCGACACAAGCTCCTATAATTCACCCCTCCACTTT. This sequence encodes CASRTDTSSYNSPLHF.

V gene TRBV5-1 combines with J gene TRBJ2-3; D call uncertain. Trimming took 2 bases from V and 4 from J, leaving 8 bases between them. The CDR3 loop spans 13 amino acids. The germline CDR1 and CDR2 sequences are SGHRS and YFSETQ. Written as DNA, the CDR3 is TGCGCCAGCAGCTTAACAATGGCAGATACGCAGTATTTT. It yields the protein CASSLTMADTQYF.

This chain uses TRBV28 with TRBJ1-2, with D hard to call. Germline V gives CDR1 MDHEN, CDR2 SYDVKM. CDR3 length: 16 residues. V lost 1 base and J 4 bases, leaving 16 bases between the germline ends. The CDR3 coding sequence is TGTGCCAGCAGTTTATCGGGAGGACGGAGAATCTATGGCTACACCTTC. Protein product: CASSLSGGRRIYGYTF.

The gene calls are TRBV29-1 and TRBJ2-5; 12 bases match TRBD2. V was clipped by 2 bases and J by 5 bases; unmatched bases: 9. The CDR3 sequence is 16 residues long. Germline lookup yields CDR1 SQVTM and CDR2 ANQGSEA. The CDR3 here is CSVERLAGVLRETQYF. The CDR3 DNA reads TGCAGCGTTGAACGACTAGCGGGAGTTCTCAGGGAGACCCAGTACTTC.

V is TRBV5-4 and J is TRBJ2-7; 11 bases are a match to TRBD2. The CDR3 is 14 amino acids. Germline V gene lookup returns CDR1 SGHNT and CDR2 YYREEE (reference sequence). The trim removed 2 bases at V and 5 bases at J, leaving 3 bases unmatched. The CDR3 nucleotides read TGTGCCAGCAGCTTTAAACTAGCGGGAGACGAGCAGTACTTC. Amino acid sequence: CASSFKLAGDEQYF.

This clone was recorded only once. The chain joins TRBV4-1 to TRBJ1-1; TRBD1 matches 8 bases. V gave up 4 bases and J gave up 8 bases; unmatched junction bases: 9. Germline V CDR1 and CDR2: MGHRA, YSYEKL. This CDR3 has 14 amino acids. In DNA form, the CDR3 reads TGCGCCAGCAGCCGAGACCCCGGGACAGGAGAAGCTTTCTTT. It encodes CASSRDPGTGEAFF.

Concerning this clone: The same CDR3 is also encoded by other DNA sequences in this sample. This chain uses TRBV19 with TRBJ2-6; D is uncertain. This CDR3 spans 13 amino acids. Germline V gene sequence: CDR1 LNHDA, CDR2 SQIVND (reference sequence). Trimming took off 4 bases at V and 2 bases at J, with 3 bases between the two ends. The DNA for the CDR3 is TGTGCCAGTAGTACGACTGGGGCCAACGTCCTGACTTTC. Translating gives CASSTTGANVLTF.

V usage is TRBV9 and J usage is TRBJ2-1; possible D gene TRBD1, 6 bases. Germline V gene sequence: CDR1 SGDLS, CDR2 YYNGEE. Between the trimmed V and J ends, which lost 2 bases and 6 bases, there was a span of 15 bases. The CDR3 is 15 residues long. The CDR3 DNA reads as TGTGCCAGCAGCGTGGACAGTTTCTCGGGCAATGAGCAGTTCTTC. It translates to CASSVDSFSGNEQFF.

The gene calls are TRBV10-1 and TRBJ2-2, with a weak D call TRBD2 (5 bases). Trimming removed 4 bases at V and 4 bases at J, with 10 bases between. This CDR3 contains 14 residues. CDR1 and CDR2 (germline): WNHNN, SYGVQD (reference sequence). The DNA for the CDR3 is TGCGCCAGCAGTGTGGAGCGGTCCACCGGGGAGCTGTTTTTT. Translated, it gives CASSVERSTGELFF.